This note documents a single T cell receptor (beta chain) sequence. The method was immunoSEQ multiplex PCR; TCRdb's version includes in-frame clones alone and lacks a portion of them. The table lists about 67,000 clones, 92% of them singletons. V was clipped by 5 bases and J by 5 bases; unmatched bases: 2. Germline CDR1 is SEHNR and CDR2 is FQNEAQ (reference sequence). This CDR3 is 13 amino acids long. The data originate from a study of T cells after somatic rescue of genetic block. The clonotype originates from a man aged 35 to 55. This chain joins TRBV7-9 and TRBJ2-2, with 7 bases aligning to TRBD1. Sequenced material: peripheral blood mononuclear cells (PBMCs). The CDR3, as DNA: TGTGCCAGCAGCGGCAGGGGGACCGGGGAGCTGTTTTTT. As protein: CASSGRGTGELFF.